This record concerns one TCR beta chain sequence. As yet, its antigen is unknown. This entry is derived from a study of long-term antiretroviral therapy in people with HIV. As for the study in general: The earliest specimens came about a decade ahead of the 2015 immediate-ART recommendation.

Study-level points and caveats: Transplant donor controls retained higher diversity, though diversity increased after ART.

The CDR3 loop spans 15 amino acids. CDR1 and CDR2 (germline): SGHTA, FQGNSA. V gave up 0 bases and J gave up 7 bases, with 15 bases separating them. The authors ran the immunoSEQ assay, v3.0, at survey level. Sequencing was performed with immunoSEQ multiplex PCR; in TCRdb, only in-frame clones are kept and a portion is missing. The sample records tens of thousands of clones, about 88% being singletons. The sample in question was unsorted PBMCs, obtained 0.8 years after starting antiretroviral therapy. V usage is TRBV7-2 and J usage is TRBJ1-2, with TRBD1 as a possible D gene (6 bases). The receptor was isolated from a woman aged 18 to 35 with HIV. CDR3 sequence (DNA): TGTGCCAGCAGCTTAGCGAACGGGGGGCGGTCTGGCTACACCTTC. Protein: CASSLANGGRSGYTF.